The 4 T cell receptor beta chains presented below share a single source sample, sequenced in a study of T-cell reconstitution after alpha-beta-depleted transplantation in children. Unique molecular identifiers featured in how the TCRbeta library was prepared. TCRdb fed the PCR reads into MiXCR, producing one record per CDR3 protein. The sample has 300,000 to 350,000 distinct CDR3 sequences; over 20% are singletons. Sample: PBMCs, mostly from graft donor cells, taken 180 days after TCRalphabeta/CD19-depleted stem cell transplant. Receptors originate from a male patient under 18 who had a stem cell transplant for acute lymphoblastic leukemia, so the T cells may come from the graft donor.

The V gene is TRBV6-1, the J gene TRBJ2-3, with D perhaps matching TRBD1 (5 bases). The CDR3 totals 15 residues. Per the germline V gene, CDR1 is MNHNS and CDR2 is SASEGT. V dropped 6 bases and J dropped 0 bases, with 13 bases sitting between them. The CDR3 reads CASSPQGYSTDTQYF. CDR3 DNA: TGTGCCAGCAGCCCCCAGGGATATAGCACAGATACGCAGTATTTT.

A few counts support this clonotype. The chain carries TRBV5-4 and TRBJ2-1, with 13 bases fitting TRBD2. Germline lookup yields CDR1 SGHNT and CDR2 YYREEE (reference sequence). The CDR3 is 14 residues long. V shed 4 bases, J shed 8 bases, and the junction held 3 bases outside the gene matches. CDR3 sequence reads: CASSGGLAGHEQFF. The CDR3 bases are TGTGCCAGCAGCGGGGGACTAGCGGGACATGAGCAGTTCTTC.

This clonotype was detected only a few times. The rearrangement joins TRBV5-1 to TRBJ2-1; 12 bases are shared with TRBD2. The CDR3 is 17 residues long. Germline loops: CDR1 SGHRS, CDR2 YFSETQ. Unmatched junction bases numbered 8, after V lost 3 bases and J lost 4 bases. The CDR3 spells CASSSVGLAGFYNEQFF. The DNA for the CDR3 is TGCGCCAGCAGCTCGGTCGGACTAGCGGGGTTTTACAATGAGCAGTTCTTC.

This clonotype occurred a few times. This chain links TRBV2 with TRBJ2-7; D possibly matches TRBD1 or TRBD2 (5 bases each). The V and J ends lost 6 bases and 0 bases respectively, with 12 bases between them. The CDR3 runs 14 residues. CDR1 and CDR2 from the germline V gene are SNHLY and FYNNEI. The CDR3 nucleotides read TGTGCCAGCAGCGGGACCGAGAGCTCCTACGAGCAGTACTTC. Protein product: CASSGTESSYEQYF. The entire variable domain, with the rest obtained from reference TRBV2 and TRBJ2-7, is as follows: EPEVTQTPSHQVTQMGQEVILRCVPISNHLYFYWYRQILGQKVEFLVSFYNNEISEKSEIFDDQFSVERPDGSNFTLKIRSTKLEDSAMYFCASSGTESSYEQYFGPGTRLTVT.